The clone carrying this T cell receptor (beta chain) was observed a few times. Profiled with immunoSEQ multiplex PCR; TCRdb holds only in-frame clones, not every one. The table records under 300,000 clones, roughly 85% of them present only once. The CDR3 extends over 15 amino acids. Germline values: CDR1 SGHVS, CDR2 FQNEAQ. V gave up 4 bases and J gave up 6 bases, with 18 bases separating them. This sample is part of a study of blood T cell repertoires in COVID-19. Study-level background: Specimens from acute and convalescent COVID-19 originated in the United States, Italy and Spain.

This clonotype was obtained from a man aged 25 to 40 who had recovered from COVID-19. Sequenced: peripheral blood. The V and J genes are TRBV7-8 and TRBJ1-2; D call uncertain. The DNA for the CDR3 is TGTGCCAGCAGCTCCGGGTCGTACAGAGGGCATGGCTACACCTTC. This sequence encodes CASSSGSYRGHGYTF.